One T cell receptor (beta chain) is described in this entry. The sample belongs to a study of blood T cell repertoires in COVID-19. CDR1 is SGHNT and CDR2 is YYREEE in the germline V gene (reference sequence). The CDR3 covers 16 residues. Losses at the gene ends were 0 bases for V and 2 bases for J; bases not matched to a gene: 7. Per the original methods: Amplification of reference gene primers was used by the study to estimate nucleated cell counts. TCRdb's table, derived via immunoSEQ multiplex PCR, lists solely in-frame clones and lacks some. D and trimming were read from the DNA, whereas the V and J calls and clone size are those reported in that table. The sample yields 300,000 to 350,000 clones, around 90% seen once.

The V gene is TRBV5-4, the J gene TRBJ2-5; 7 positions agree with TRBD2. Sequencing input: peripheral blood. The TCR sequence derives from a man between 18 and 35 years old with active or convalescent COVID-19. The CDR3: CASSLGGGRNQETQYF. Written as DNA, the CDR3 is TGTGCCAGCAGCTTGGGGGGGGGAAGGAATCAAGAGACCCAGTACTTC.